This T cell receptor (delta chain) appears in the sequencing data of a study of gammadelta T cells in human blood. Overall study findings and caveats: Microbial exposure reportedly appeared to drive polyclonal expansion of innate gamma-delta T cells right after birth.

TCRdb re-called the RT-PCR reads using CATT. The sample has around 600 delta-chain clones; around 15% are singletons. This clone is deemed medium-sized. Its specificity is not known. Looked up from germline, CDR1 is TSWWSYY and CDR2 is QGS. The CDR3 contains 16 residues. V lost 1 base and J lost 6, with 15 bases in between. The sequence was collected from a human donor. This chain links TRDV1 with TRDJ2, with D possibly being TRDD2 (5 bases). Sample: non-Vgamma9Vdelta2 gamma-delta T cells from adult blood. DNA for the CDR3: TGTGCTCTTGGGGAACCCTTCTCCCATAAACCAGCACAACTCTTCTTT. Translation: CALGEPFSHKPAQLFF.